The next 5 T cell receptor beta chains were all read from a single sample in a study of PD-1 blockade in classical Hodgkin lymphoma. The protocol was immunoSEQ multiplex PCR, while the TCRdb copy is restricted to in-frame clones and leaves out a portion. This table has 100,000 to 130,000 clones, roughly nine tenths appearing once. There was relapse after autologous stem cell transplantation in every patient, and there was variation in brentuximab vedotin exposure. Specimen: peripheral blood mononuclear cells (PBMCs), collected before the second cycle of nivolumab. The receptor source for this set is a human donor with classical Hodgkin lymphoma.

This clone was detected once. The genes are TRBV18 and TRBJ2-1; D may be TRBD2 (7 bases). The V end lost 4 bases, the J end lost 2 bases, and 15 bases lay between the germline ends. The length of the CDR3 is 16 residues. From germline, CDR1 is KGHSH and CDR2 LQKENI. CDR3 nucleotides: TGTGCCAGCTCACGTGCGGGGGCCAGGACCTACAATGAGCAGTTCTTC. This codes for CASSRAGARTYNEQFF.

V and J are TRBV5-5 and TRBJ1-3, with 7 bases that match TRBD1. Germline-derived CDR1 and CDR2 are SGHKS and YYEKEE (reference sequence). The CDR3 runs to 14 residues. J was trimmed by 0 bases and V by 5 bases; bases with no gene match: 2. For the CDR3, the DNA is TGTGCCAGCAGGTGGGACAGCTCTGGAAACACCATATATTTT. This codes for CASRWDSSGNTIYF.

V is TRBV19 and J is TRBJ1-4, with D uncertain. In germline, CDR1 is LNHDA, CDR2 SQIVND (reference sequence). The germline V and J ends were trimmed by 4 bases and 5 bases, with 8 bases remaining between them. The CDR3 is made up of 13 amino acids. CDR3 residues: CASSSQFNEKLFF. The CDR3 DNA follows: TGTGCCAGTAGTAGTCAGTTCAATGAAAAACTGTTTTTT. Complete variable domain (other parts from reference TRBV19 and TRBJ1-4): DGGITQSPKYLFRKEGQNVTLSCEQNLNHDAMYWYRQDPGQGLRLIYYSQIVNDFQKGDIAEGYSVSREKKESFPLTVTSAQKNPTAFYLCASSSQFNEKLFFGSGTQLSVL.

The V and J genes are TRBV29-1 and TRBJ2-3, with D possibly matching TRBD2 (6 bases). Germline V gives CDR1 SQVTM, CDR2 ANQGSEA. CDR3 size: 15 residues. The V end lost 1 base, the J end lost 2 bases, and 13 bases lay between the germline ends. The CDR3 DNA is TGCAGCGTTGAAGTTGGTAGCGGAGTCACAGATACGCAGTATTTT. Its translation: CSVEVGSGVTDTQYF.

This chain joins TRBV5-1 and TRBJ2-3, with D possibly TRBD2 on 6 matching bases. Trimming removed 4 bases from V and 3 bases from J, with 15 bases in between. Germline V gene lookup returns CDR1 SGHRS and CDR2 YFSETQ. The CDR3 is 15 amino acids. Here the CDR3 DNA reads TGCGCCAGCAGCCTCCTAACTAGCCCAACAGATACGCAGTATTTT. It translates to CASSLLTSPTDTQYF. The full variable domain, completed using reference TRBV5-1 and TRBJ2-3, is KAGVTQTPRYLIKTRGQQVTLSCSPISGHRSVSWYQQTPGQGLQFLFEYFSETQRNKGNFPGRFSGRQFSNSRSEMNVSTLELGDSALYLCASSLLTSPTDTQYFGPGTRLTVL.